What follows describes a single T cell receptor (beta chain). Its antigen is not identified. This sample is part of a study of cytomegalovirus exposure and HLA in healthy donors. About the study: Early release data held 85 million to 95 million unique TCRs from HLA-typed donors. Overall study findings and caveats: Most sequenced TCRs were rare (though some public TCRs occurred in many donors). There were reportedly fewer N-insertions in an Asian-associated ancestry cluster than the approximately 600-donor mean, in a later analysis.

The study ran its PCR with 60 Vbeta and 13 Jbeta primers. Measured with immunoSEQ multiplex PCR; TCRdb has only the in-frame clones, and not every one. This table has fewer than 200,000 clones, around 88% appearing once. CDR3 length equals 11 residues. From germline, CDR1 is MDHEN and CDR2 SYDVKM. Trimming took 6 bases from V and 3 from J, leaving 5 bases between them. Sequencing used PBMCs. The clonotype originates from a man aged 35 to 55 in good health and CMV-seropositive. This sequence joins TRBV28 and TRBJ1-1, with D uncertain. CDR3 amino acids: CASRADTEAFF. The CDR3 nucleotides read TGTGCCAGCAGAGCGGACACTGAAGCTTTCTTT.